These 9 T cell receptor beta chains were sequenced from one sample in a study of blood T cell repertoires in COVID-19. Assay used: immunoSEQ multiplex PCR; TCRdb lists only in-frame clones, some missing. The sample lists approximately 210,000 clones, 83% occurring once. Sequenced material: peripheral blood. These TCRs come from a woman between 40 and 50 years old with active or convalescent COVID-19.

V gene TRBV27 combines with J gene TRBJ2-7, with 12 positions matching TRBD1. CDR3 length: 16 residues. Looked up from germline, CDR1 is MNHEY and CDR2 is SMNVEV (reference sequence). V gave up 7 bases and J gave up 0 bases; unmatched junction bases: 7. Written as DNA, the CDR3 is TGTGCCAGCACCAGATGGGGACAGGGGGCCTCCTACGAGCAGTACTTC. It yields the protein CASTRWGQGASYEQYF.

The CDR3 is CASSTTGTPLGNSPLHF. CDR3 sequence (DNA): TGTGCCAGCAGCACCACCGGGACTCCGCTGGGGAATTCACCCCTCCACTTT. V and J are TRBV5-6 and TRBJ1-6; possible D gene TRBD1, 5 bases. From germline, CDR1 is SGHDT and CDR2 YYEEEE. This CDR3 has 17 residues. V lost 4 bases and J 7 bases, leaving 21 bases between the germline ends.

The chain has TRBV11-2 and TRBJ1-4; possibly TRBD1 for D (6 bases). Trimming took 5 bases from V and 6 from J, leaving 13 bases between them. The germline CDR1 and CDR2 sequences are SGHAT and FQNNGV. The length of the CDR3 is 14 residues. CDR3 coding DNA: TGTGCCAGCAGCCGAACACGACAGGATGAAAAACTGTTTTTT. Protein: CASSRTRQDEKLFF.

This clone was seen only a few times. V is TRBV2 and J is TRBJ2-7; a possible D gene is TRBD1 (5 bases). CDR3 length: 14 residues. Trimming pared 6 bases from V and 3 bases from J, leaving 15 bases between. CDR1 SNHLY and CDR2 FYNNEI come from the germline V gene. The CDR3 loop is CASSPPRVVYEQYF. The CDR3 coding sequence is TGTGCCAGCAGCCCCCCCAGGGTCGTCTACGAGCAGTACTTC. The whole variable domain, filled in from reference TRBV2 and TRBJ2-7, reads EPEVTQTPSHQVTQMGQEVILRCVPISNHLYFYWYRQILGQKVEFLVSFYNNEISEKSEIFDDQFSVERPDGSNFTLKIRSTKLEDSAMYFCASSPPRVVYEQYFGPGTRLTVT.

This chain links TRBV6-5 with TRBJ2-1; D is uncertain. Germline CDR1 MNHEY, CDR2 SVGAGI. This CDR3 is built from 12 residues. Deletions cut 2 bases from V and 5 bases from J, with 4 bases between. CDR3 sequence: CASSYGHNEQFF. The CDR3 DNA sequence: TGTGCCAGCAGTTACGGCCACAATGAGCAGTTCTTC.

CDR3 nucleotides: TGTGCCAGCAGCATGGGATTGAGGGTTGGTCCAGATACGCAGTATTTT. Translated, it gives CASSMGLRVGPDTQYF. The chain joins TRBV7-9 to TRBJ2-3; tentatively, D is TRBD2 (5 bases). Trimming took off 5 bases at V and 4 bases at J, with 19 bases between the two ends. Germline loops: CDR1 SEHNR, CDR2 FQNEAQ (reference sequence). This CDR3 spans 16 amino acids.

This clone was found a few times. The chain combines TRBV12-3 or TRBV12-4 with TRBJ1-1; TRBD1 might be the D (5 bases). The CDR3 has 13 amino acids. V lost 0 bases to trimming and J lost 11 bases, with 13 bases between them. The CDR3 is CASSLAMGQDAFF. The CDR3 DNA reads as TGTGCCAGCAGTTTAGCGATGGGGCAAGACGCTTTCTTT.

The chain has TRBV6-5 and TRBJ2-7, with a possible D match to TRBD1 (6 bases). CDR3 length equals 13 residues. The V end lost 5 bases, the J end lost 2 bases, and 10 bases lay between the germline ends. Germline V gives CDR1 MNHEY, CDR2 SVGAGI. CDR3 DNA sequence: TGTGCCAGCAGTCGGGACACCCCCTACGAGCAGTACTTC. Its protein product is CASSRDTPYEQYF.

This chain connects TRBV2 to TRBJ2-7; possible D gene TRBD1, 5 bases. The V end lost 3 bases, the J end lost 4 bases, and 10 bases lay between the germline ends. This CDR3 is 13 amino acids long. From germline, CDR1 is SNHLY and CDR2 FYNNEI. The DNA of the CDR3 is TGTGCCAGCAGTGACTTGCGACAGTACGAGCAGTACTTC. The encoded protein is CASSDLRQYEQYF. Drawing the rest from reference TRBV2 and TRBJ2-7, the complete variable domain is EPEVTQTPSHQVTQMGQEVILRCVPISNHLYFYWYRQILGQKVEFLVSFYNNEISEKSEIFDDQFSVERPDGSNFTLKIRSTKLEDSAMYFCASSDLRQYEQYFGPGTRLTVT.